This is a list of T cell receptor beta chains from one sample in a study of CD8+ T cells in alopecia areata. Assay used: immunoSEQ multiplex PCR; TCRdb lists only in-frame clones, some missing. The data contain some 110,000 clones, around 50% of them singletons. The sample in question was CD8+ T cells sorted from blood, obtained at week 24, from a patient treated with tofacitinib. These receptors were collected from a human donor with alopecia areata. CDR3s include the opening cysteine and the closing phenylalanine or tryptophan. D genes are given only for firm matches. Size is stated for part of the rows, as once, few or many counts, or as a class when the clone is expanded.

>-|-|TRBV7-8|TRBJ1-5|15
TGTGCCAGCAGCCACAGCCAGGGGTTAGTGGGGCCCCAGCATTTT
CASSHSQGLVGPQHF
>once|-|TRBV30|TRBJ1-2|13
TGTGCCTGGAGTGTGGGGTCTAGGTTGGGCTACACCTTC
CAWSVGSRLGYTF
>-|-|TRBV2|TRBJ2-1|14
TGTGCCAGCAGTGAAGCGGAAACCTACAATGAGCAGTTCTTC
CASSEAETYNEQFF
>-|-|TRBV6-4|TRBJ1-1|13
TGTGCCAGCAGTGACGGGGGGCTAGGTGAAGCTTTCTTT
CASSDGGLGEAFF
>-|TRBD1|TRBV6-4|TRBJ2-3|15
TGTGCCAGCAGTGAAGGGACAGGGGAAACAGATACGCAGTATTTT
CASSEGTGETDTQYF
>few|TRBD1|TRBV29-1|TRBJ2-7|13
TGCAGCGTCGCGGACAGGGTCACCTACGAGCAGTACTTC
CSVADRVTYEQYF
>-|TRBD1|TRBV27|TRBJ1-1|16
TGTGCCAGCAGTTTGGGGTCCGGGACAGTAAACACTGAAGCTTTCTTT
CASSLGSGTVNTEAFF
>-|-|TRBV7-8|TRBJ2-1|16
TGTGCCAGCAGCTTTAGAGGACAGAACCCCTACAATGAGCAGTTCTTC
CASSFRGQNPYNEQFF
>-|TRBD1|TRBV6-5|TRBJ2-1|14
TGTGCCAGCATCGCACAGGGGATGACAAGTCAGCAGTTCTTC
CASIAQGMTSQQFF
>few|-|TRBV4-1|TRBJ2-7|15
TGCGCCAGCAGCCAAGAAAGGACCCAGACCTACGAGCAGTACTTC
CASSQERTQTYEQYF
>-|TRBD1|TRBV7-9|TRBJ1-5|15
TGTGCCAGCAGCCAGGACAGGGGGCGTAATCAGCCCCAGCATTTT
CASSQDRGRNQPQHF
>-|-|TRBV29-1|TRBJ1-1|14
TGCAGCGTTGAGCGGGACGGTAGTACCACTGAAGCTTTCTTT
CSVERDGSTTEAFF
>-|-|TRBV6-1|TRBJ1-5|13
TGTGCCAGCAGAATGGGGGACAATCAGCCCCAGCATTTT
CASRMGDNQPQHF
>-|-|TRBV11-2|TRBJ2-1|15
TGTGCCAGCAGCTTAAACCAGGGAACTTACAATGAGCAGTTCTTC
CASSLNQGTYNEQFF
>few|-|TRBV29-1|TRBJ2-2|15
TGCAGCGCCCGACGAAGGGGGGATGGCGCCGGGGAGCTGTTTTTT
CSARRRGDGAGELFF
>-|-|TRBV7-9|TRBJ2-7|12
TGTGCCAGCAGCTTAGTGACGGACGAGCAGTACTTC
CASSLVTDEQYF
>-|-|TRBV15|TRBJ1-4|12
TGTGCCACCAGCGAGGCGGCAGCAAAACTGTTTTTT
CATSEAAAKLFF
>-|TRBD1|TRBV13|TRBJ1-2|15
TGTGCCAGCAGCCCCTGGGACAGTCCTAACTATGGCTACACCTTC
CASSPWDSPNYGYTF
>few|-|TRBV13|TRBJ2-4|14
TGTGCCAGCAGCCCTGGATCGGCCAAAAACATTCAGTACTTC
CASSPGSAKNIQYF
>-|-|TRBV7-9|TRBJ1-1|11
TGTGCCAGCAGTTCGGAAGGGGAGGCTTTCTTT
CASSSEGEAFF
>-|-|TRBV30|TRBJ1-6|12
TGTGCCTGGAGTGGATCTAATTCACCCCTCCACTTT
CAWSGSNSPLHF
>-|TRBD1|TRBV13|TRBJ2-7|15
TGTGCCAGCAGCTTAGGGACAGGGGGGTTATACGAGCAGTACTTC
CASSLGTGGLYEQYF
>few|-|TRBV13|TRBJ2-2|12
TGTGCCAGCAGCTTAGAGGAACAGGAGCTGTTTTTT
CASSLEEQELFF
>-|TRBD1|TRBV14|TRBJ2-7|14
TGTGCCAGCAGCCAAGCGGGACAGGGCTACGAGCAGTACTTC
CASSQAGQGYEQYF
>many|-|TRBV15|TRBJ2-6|15
TGTGCCACCAGCGGAGACAGCTCTGGGGCCAACGTCCTGACTTTC
CATSGDSSGANVLTF
>few|-|TRBV29-1|TRBJ2-2|14
TGCAGCGTTGAAGATCAGGGGAACACCGGGGAGCTGTTTTTT
CSVEDQGNTGELFF
>-|-|TRBV19|TRBJ2-1|15
TGTGCCAGTAGTATTTTTAGGCAGGGTAGTAATGAGCAGTTCTTC
CASSIFRQGSNEQFF
>-|-|TRBV7-9|TRBJ2-1|13
TGTGCCAGCAGCACGCTTAGGAAGCGGGAGCAGTTCTTC
CASSTLRKREQFF
>-|-|TRBV4-1|TRBJ2-5|13
TGCGCCAGCAGCCAGGGTTATCGTGAGACCCAGTACTTC
CASSQGYRETQYF
>-|TRBD1|TRBV19|TRBJ2-7|13
TGTGCCAGTAGCATGACAGGGAGTGACGAGCAGTACTTC
CASSMTGSDEQYF
>-|-|TRBV5-6|TRBJ2-7|14
TGTGCCAGCAGCTTGCGGGGGAAAACCTACGAGCAGTACTTC
CASSLRGKTYEQYF
>-|TRBD1|TRBV2|TRBJ2-6|17
TGTGCCAGACTACTGACAGGGGGAAGGTCTGGGGCCAACGTCCTGACTTTC
CARLLTGGRSGANVLTF
>-|-|TRBV25-1|TRBJ2-1|15
TGTGCCAGCAGGGAAAGAGGGATACTAGACAATGAGCAGTTCTTC
CASRERGILDNEQFF
>-|-|TRBV12-5|TRBJ2-1|13
TGTGCTAGTGGTTTGGGAGGGGGCAATGAGCAGTTCTTC
CASGLGGGNEQFF
>-|-|TRBV27|TRBJ2-2|13
TGTGCCAGCACCACAGGGTCTCCCGGGGAGCTGTTTTTT
CASTTGSPGELFF
>few|TRBD2|TRBV7-9|TRBJ2-3|16
TGTGCCAGCAGCCCAATAGCGGGGGGGCTTGTGGATACGCAGTATTTT
CASSPIAGGLVDTQYF
>-|-|TRBV30|TRBJ1-1|11
TGTGCCTGGGGACGGAACACTGAAGCTTTCTTT
CAWGRNTEAFF
>-|-|TRBV13|TRBJ2-2|14
TGTGCCAGCAGCTCCGGGATCAACACCGGGGAGCTGTTTTTT
CASSSGINTGELFF
>-|-|TRBV19|TRBJ1-2|13
TGTGCCAGTAGCTCAGGACCGAGCTATGGCTACACCTTC
CASSSGPSYGYTF
>-|TRBD1|TRBV29-1|TRBJ2-7|13
TGCAGCGCCCGGGACAGGGTGTCCTACGAGCAGTACTTC
CSARDRVSYEQYF
>-|-|TRBV2|TRBJ1-2|14
TGTGCCAGCCCCGCGAGAGGGCAGGGCGATGGCTACACCTTC
CASPARGQGDGYTF
>few|-|TRBV7-2|TRBJ2-4|18
TGTGCCAGCAGCTTAGTATTCGGGCGGGGGCGTGATAAAAACATTCAGTACTTC
CASSLVFGRGRDKNIQYF